This is a list of T cell receptor beta chains from one sample in a study of persistence of HIV-infected CD4 T cells. Using immunoSEQ multiplex PCR, the repertoire was profiled, and TCRdb retains in-frame clones only, with some absent. The sample records 6,000 to 8,500 clones, 79% being singletons. These receptors are not linked to any known antigen. The sample consisted of CD4+ T cells sorted from PBMCs after roughly 20-hour stimulation, taken from a patient who received antiretroviral therapy. The receptors derive from an adult woman with HIV who was CMV-seropositive. Both conserved end residues are part of each CDR3. The D gene is left open where the match is weak. A row's size may be missing; if present it is once, few, many or a size class.

>TRBJ2-7|-|TRBV27|-
CASSLLTGPYEQYF
TGTGCCAGCAGTCTCCTGACAGGCCCCTACGAGCAGTACTTC
>TRBJ2-3|TRBD2|TRBV5-6|-
CASRRTSTDTQYF
TGTGCCAGCAGGCGGACTAGTACAGATACGCAGTATTTT
>TRBJ1-1|TRBD1|TRBV25-1|-
CASRVDRGGEAFF
TGTGCCAGCAGGGTAGACAGGGGCGGTGAAGCTTTCTTT
>TRBJ1-1|-|TRBV6-5|-
CASREPQGLNTEAFF
TGTGCCAGCAGAGAGCCCCAGGGGCTGAACACTGAAGCTTTCTTT
>TRBJ1-1|-|TRBV7-6|-
CASSLSWQGTEAFF
TGTGCCAGCAGCTTATCCTGGCAGGGCACTGAAGCTTTCTTT
>TRBJ1-3|-|TRBV4-3|-
CASSQDRGGDPSGNTIYF
TGCGCCAGCAGCCAAGATCGGGGGGGGGACCCCTCTGGAAACACCATATATTTT
>TRBJ2-2|-|TRBV6-5|few
CASTRGVTGELFF
TGTGCCAGCACCCGGGGTGTCACCGGGGAGCTGTTTTTT
>TRBJ1-3|-|TRBV3-1/TRBV3-2|-
CASSRDGPNTIYF
TGTGCCAGCAGCCGGGACGGACCAAACACCATATATTTT
>TRBJ2-2|-|TRBV3-1/TRBV3-2|-
CASSQKESGELFF
TGTGCCAGCAGTCAGAAGGAGAGCGGGGAGCTGTTTTTT
>TRBJ2-7|TRBD1|TRBV28|-
CASFPRRPEGQGSYEQYF
TGTGCCAGCTTCCCCCGGAGACCCGAGGGACAGGGCTCCTACGAGCAGTACTTC
>TRBJ2-1|TRBD2|TRBV5-5|-
CASSLRLAGGNEQFF
TGTGCCAGCAGCCTAAGACTAGCGGGGGGAAATGAGCAGTTCTTC
>TRBJ2-3|TRBD2|TRBV6-4|-
CASSDGGGTDTQYF
TGTGCCAGCAGTGACGGGGGGGGAACAGATACGCAGTATTTT
>TRBJ1-2|TRBD1|TRBV5-1|-
CASSLDQGARGYTF
TGCGCCAGCAGCTTGGACCAGGGGGCACGGGGCTACACCTTC
>TRBJ1-1|TRBD1|TRBV7-2|-
CASSSSRQGNTEAFF
TGTGCCAGCAGCTCATCCCGACAGGGGAACACTGAAGCTTTCTTT
>TRBJ2-2|-|TRBV7-9|-
CASSSNFGELFF
TGTGCCAGCAGCTCAAACTTTGGGGAGCTGTTTTTT
>TRBJ1-1|-|TRBV14|-
CASSQVAKRGTEAFF
TGTGCCAGCAGCCAAGTTGCAAAGAGAGGCACTGAAGCTTTCTTT
>TRBJ1-1|-|TRBV6-2/TRBV6-3|-
CASSLNSPRGTEAFF
TGTGCCAGCAGCTTAAACAGCCCCAGGGGAACTGAAGCTTTCTTT
>TRBJ2-2|-|TRBV7-2|medium-sized
CASSLAYSGELFF
TGTGCCAGCAGCCTAGCCTATTCCGGGGAGCTGTTTTTT
>TRBJ1-5|TRBD1|TRBV6-6|-
CASSYGRGQGNQPQHF
TGTGCCAGCAGTTACGGCAGGGGGCAGGGCAATCAGCCCCAGCATTTT
>TRBJ2-4|-|TRBV4-1|-
CASSQGQGLAKNIQYF
TGCGCCAGCAGCCAAGGACAGGGACTAGCCAAAAACATTCAGTACTTC
>TRBJ1-4|-|TRBV7-2|-
CASSLGHFSEKLFF
TGTGCCAGCAGCTTAGGCCATTTCAGTGAAAAACTGTTTTTT
>TRBJ2-2|-|TRBV7-2|-
CASSLILNTGELFF
TGTGCCAGCAGCTTAATTCTTAACACCGGGGAGCTGTTTTTT
>TRBJ2-3|-|TRBV11-3|-
CASSLDSTDTQYF
TGTGCCAGCAGCTTAGATAGCACAGATACGCAGTATTTT
>TRBJ2-1|-|TRBV11-3|-
CASSFIKGRYNEQFF
TGTGCCAGCAGCTTTATAAAAGGTCGCTACAATGAGCAGTTCTTC
>TRBJ2-1|-|TRBV11-2|-
CASSLDSLAREQFF
TGTGCCAGCAGCTTAGATTCCCTAGCTCGGGAGCAGTTCTTC